The clone carrying this TCR beta chain was detected only once. Healthy HIV-negative adults without recent acute infections or vaccinations served as donors. With 4 bases removed from V and 5 bases from J, the gap between germline ends came to 27 bases. CDR3 size: 19 residues. In germline, CDR1 is MNHEY, CDR2 SMNVEV (reference sequence). This sample was included in a study of shared clonotypes between healthy human individuals. TCRdb's table, derived via immunoSEQ multiplex PCR, lists solely in-frame clones and lacks some. The data show about 1.5 million clones, around 97% seen once. The specimen was naive CD4+ T cells sorted from blood. The subset was: CD45RA+ positively selected. The source is a young man in good health. The chain joins TRBV27 to TRBJ1-3; possible D gene TRBD1, 6 bases. This CDR3 is CASSWGGRGPPTSRNTIYF. For the CDR3, the DNA is TGTGCCAGCAGTTGGGGGGGCAGGGGTCCTCCTACTTCTAGAAACACCATATATTTT.